The 16 T cell receptor beta chains below come from one sample, sequenced in a study of monozygotic twins with inflammatory bowel disease. After re-calling the 5' RACE reads, TCRdb lists one entry per CDR3 protein, DNA absent. The sample totals hundreds of thousands of distinct CDR3 sequences. Sequencing input: blood. Receptors were obtained from a human donor with ulcerative colitis or Crohn's disease, or a healthy co-twin of an affected twin (not recorded which).

The J gene is TRBJ2-4, the V gene TRBV20-1; TCRdb gives TRBD1 as the D gene, but with no DNA this cannot be confirmed. The CDR3 spans 13 residues. CDR1 and CDR2 (germline): DFQATT, SNEGSKA (reference sequence). Here the CDR3 reads CSAPGTGENIQYF.

The chain joins TRBV11-2 to TRBJ2-1; TCRdb lists TRBD2, though no DNA is available to test this call. In germline, CDR1 is SGHAT, CDR2 FQNNGV. This CDR3 has 19 amino acids. This CDR3 is CASSSIIGTSRSSYNEQFF.

The chain carries TRBV29-1 and TRBJ2-3; TCRdb designates TRBD2, a call that cannot be tested without DNA. CDR3 size: 13 residues. The germline gives CDR1 SQVTM, CDR2 ANQGSEA. This chain's CDR3 is CSVTPTSWDTQYF.

The V call is TRBV3-1, the J call TRBJ2-5; absent DNA, TCRdb's TRBD1 call cannot be checked. Germline V gene data show CDR1 as LGHDT and CDR2 as YNNKEL (reference sequence). CDR3 size: 15 residues. The CDR3 reads CASSLFTGERETQYF.

The chain employs TRBV6-2 or TRBV6-3 and TRBJ2-5; TCRdb proposes TRBD2, but this gene call is untestable without DNA. From germline, CDR1 is MNHEY and CDR2 SVGEGT. The CDR3 length is 14 residues. The chain's CDR3 is CASSPPTSFQTQYF.

The genes are TRBV4-1 and TRBJ2-3. The CDR3 sequence is 14 residues long. Germline-derived CDR1 and CDR2 are MGHRA and YSYEKL. The CDR3 spells CASSQVDSTDTQYF.

The V call is TRBV7-2, the J call TRBJ1-5. In germline, CDR1 is SGHTA, CDR2 FQGNSA. This CDR3 comprises 15 residues. The CDR3 reads CASSVQAASNQPQHF.

The J gene is TRBJ1-5, the V gene TRBV30. This CDR3 is built from 13 residues. Germline loops: CDR1 GTSNPN, CDR2 SVGIG (reference sequence). The CDR3 loop is CAWSDQGNQPQHF. Complete variable domain (other parts from reference TRBV30 and TRBJ1-5): SQTIHQWPATLVQPVGSPLSLECTVEGTSNPNLYWYRQAAGRGLQLLFYSVGIGQISSEVPQNLSASRPQDRQFILSSKKLLLSDSGFYLCAWSDQGNQPQHFGDGTRLSIL.

This chain connects TRBV27 to TRBJ2-2; TCRdb returns TRBD1, unconfirmable since there is no DNA. This CDR3 has 16 amino acids. Germline CDR1 reads MNHEY; CDR2 reads SMNVEV (reference sequence). CDR3 protein: CASNPGAGGNTGELFF.

The rearrangement joins TRBV5-4 to TRBJ1-2. This CDR3 contains 15 residues. The germline V gene has CDR1 SGHNT and CDR2 YYREEE (reference sequence). CDR3 residues: CASSLDDLKYYGYTF.

The chain has TRBV12-3 or TRBV12-4 and TRBJ2-1. The CDR3 totals 14 residues. The chain's CDR3 is CASSGVLGYNEQFF.

This chain links TRBV4-1 with TRBJ2-2. This CDR3 has 12 residues. Germline V lookup: CDR1 MGHRA, CDR2 YSYEKL. Here the CDR3 reads CASSPIAGELFF.

This sequence joins TRBV12-3 or TRBV12-4 and TRBJ1-1; TCRdb gives TRBD1 as the D gene, but with no DNA this cannot be confirmed. The CDR3 runs to 16 residues. The CDR3: CASSFPQGAGSTEAFF.

V gene TRBV6-1 combines with J gene TRBJ2-7; TCRdb returns TRBD1, unconfirmable since there is no DNA. The CDR3 is made up of 15 amino acids. Germline CDR1 and CDR2: MNHNS and SASEGT. Here the CDR3 reads CASNERAGGTYEQYF.

This sequence joins TRBV25-1 and TRBJ2-7; the TRBD1 assignment by TCRdb is unverifiable without DNA. This CDR3 comprises 13 residues. The germline CDR1 and CDR2 sequences are MGHDK and SYGVNS. CDR3 residues: CASSWGGAQEQYF.

The J gene is TRBJ1-2, the V gene TRBV7-8; there is no DNA to check the TCRdb D call of TRBD1. The germline V gene encodes CDR1 SGHVS and CDR2 FQNEAQ. The CDR3 runs to 14 residues. CDR3 residues: CASSQGTSNYGYTF.